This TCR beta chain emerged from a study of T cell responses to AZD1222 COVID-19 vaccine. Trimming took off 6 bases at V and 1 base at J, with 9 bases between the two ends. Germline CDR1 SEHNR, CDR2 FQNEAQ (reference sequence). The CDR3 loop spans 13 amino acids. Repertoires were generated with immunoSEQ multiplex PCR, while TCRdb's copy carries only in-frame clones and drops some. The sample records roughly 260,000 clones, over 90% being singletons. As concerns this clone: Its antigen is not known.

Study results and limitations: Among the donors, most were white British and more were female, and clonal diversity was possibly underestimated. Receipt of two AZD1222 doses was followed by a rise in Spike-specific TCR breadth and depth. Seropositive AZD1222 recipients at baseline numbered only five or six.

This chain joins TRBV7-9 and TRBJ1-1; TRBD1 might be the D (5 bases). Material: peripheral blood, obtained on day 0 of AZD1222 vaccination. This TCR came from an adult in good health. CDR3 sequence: CASRGEGNTEAFF. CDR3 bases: TGTGCCAGCAGGGGGGAGGGGAACACTGAAGCTTTCTTT.